This TCR beta chain emerged from a study of T cell changes during pregnancy in multiple sclerosis. Repertoires were generated with immunoSEQ multiplex PCR, while TCRdb's copy carries only in-frame clones and drops some. The data contain 45,000 to 50,000 clones, roughly nine tenths of them singletons. The clonotype was recovered from a female donor in good health, enrolled as a control in a pregnancy study. The specimen comprised CD4+ T cells from peripheral blood mononuclear cells, sampled in the second trimester of pregnancy.

CDR3 coding DNA: TGCGCCAGCAGCCAAGATAGAACAGAATGGGATGAGCAGTTCTTC. Residues: CASSQDRTEWDEQFF. This sequence joins TRBV4-3 and TRBJ2-1, with no clear D. This CDR3 comprises 15 residues. Between the trimmed V and J ends, which lost 0 bases and 8 bases, there was a span of 14 bases. The V gene's germline CDR1 is LGHNA and CDR2 YSLEER.